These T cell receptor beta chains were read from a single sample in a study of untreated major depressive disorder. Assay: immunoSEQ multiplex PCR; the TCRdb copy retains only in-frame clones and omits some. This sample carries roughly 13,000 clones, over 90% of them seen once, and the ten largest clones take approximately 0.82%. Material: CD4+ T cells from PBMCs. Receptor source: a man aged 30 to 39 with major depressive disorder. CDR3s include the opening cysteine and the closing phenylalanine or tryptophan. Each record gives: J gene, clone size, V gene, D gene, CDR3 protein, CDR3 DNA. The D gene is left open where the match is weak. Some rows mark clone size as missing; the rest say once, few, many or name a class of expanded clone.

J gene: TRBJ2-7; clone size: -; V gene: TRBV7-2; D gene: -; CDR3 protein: CASSPQGRSEQYF; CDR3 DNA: TGTGCCAGCAGTCCTCAGGGGCGAAGCGAGCAGTACTTC
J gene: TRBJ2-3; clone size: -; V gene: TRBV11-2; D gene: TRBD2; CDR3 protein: CASSRTSSSTDTQYF; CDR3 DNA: TGTGCCAGCAGCCGGACTAGCAGTAGCACAGATACGCAGTATTTT
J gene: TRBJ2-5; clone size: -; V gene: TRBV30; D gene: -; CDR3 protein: CAWSGGAKDPFQETQYF; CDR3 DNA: TGTGCCTGGAGTGGGGGCGCAAAAGACCCGTTTCAAGAGACCCAGTACTTC
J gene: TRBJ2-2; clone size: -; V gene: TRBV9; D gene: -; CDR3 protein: CASSARGGVGELFF; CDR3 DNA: TGTGCCAGCAGCGCCCGGGGCGGGGTCGGGGAGCTGTTTTTT
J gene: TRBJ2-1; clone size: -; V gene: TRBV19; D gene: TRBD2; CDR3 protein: CASGHREGEQFF; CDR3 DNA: TGTGCCAGCGGTCACCGGGAGGGCGAGCAGTTCTTC
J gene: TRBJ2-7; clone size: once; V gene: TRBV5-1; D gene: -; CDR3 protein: CASSSGWGASYEQYF; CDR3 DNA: TGCGCCAGCAGCTCCGGATGGGGGGCTTCCTACGAGCAGTACTTC
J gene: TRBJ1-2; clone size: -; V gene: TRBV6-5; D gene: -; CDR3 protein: CASSYSGPALDGYTF; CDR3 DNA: TGTGCCAGCAGTTACTCGGGGCCGGCGCTTGATGGCTACACCTTC
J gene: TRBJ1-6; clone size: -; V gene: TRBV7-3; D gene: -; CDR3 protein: CASSRDLDTPLHF; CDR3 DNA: TGTGCCAGCAGCCGGGATTTAGATACACCCCTCCACTTT
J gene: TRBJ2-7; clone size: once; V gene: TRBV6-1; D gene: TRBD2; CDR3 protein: CASSESLAGAEQYF; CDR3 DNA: TGTGCCAGCAGTGAGAGTCTAGCGGGGGCCGAGCAGTACTTC
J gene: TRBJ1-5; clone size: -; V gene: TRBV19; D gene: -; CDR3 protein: CASRMGEQPQHF; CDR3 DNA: TGTGCCAGTAGAATGGGTGAACAGCCCCAGCATTTT
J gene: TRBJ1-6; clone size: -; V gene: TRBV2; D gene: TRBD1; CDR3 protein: CASSSAGQGDLNSPLHF; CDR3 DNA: TGTGCCAGCAGTAGCGCGGGACAGGGGGATTTGAATTCACCCCTCCACTTT
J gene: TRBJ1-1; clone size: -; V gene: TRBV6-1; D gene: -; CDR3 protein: CASSDLYRGGTEAFF; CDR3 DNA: TGTGCCAGCAGTGACCTCTACAGAGGGGGCACTGAAGCTTTCTTT
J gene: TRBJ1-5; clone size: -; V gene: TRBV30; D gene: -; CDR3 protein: CAWSSQGNQPQHF; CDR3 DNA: TGTGCCTGGAGTTCCCAGGGGAATCAGCCCCAGCATTTT
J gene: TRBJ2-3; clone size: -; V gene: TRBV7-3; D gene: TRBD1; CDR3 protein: CASSLTGTGGQDTQYF; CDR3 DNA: TGTGCCAGCAGCTTGACCGGGACAGGGGGTCAAGATACGCAGTATTTT
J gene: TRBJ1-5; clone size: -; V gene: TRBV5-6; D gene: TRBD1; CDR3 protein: CASSPQGSNQPQHF; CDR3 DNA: TGTGCCAGCAGCCCACAGGGGAGCAATCAGCCCCAGCATTTT
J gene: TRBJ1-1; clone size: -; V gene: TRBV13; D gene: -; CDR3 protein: CASRRGGNTEAFF; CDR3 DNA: TGTGCCAGCAGAAGGGGCGGCAACACTGAAGCTTTCTTT
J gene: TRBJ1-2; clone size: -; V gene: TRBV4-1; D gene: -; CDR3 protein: CASSQPARVGGYTF; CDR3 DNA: TGCGCCAGCAGCCAACCCGCCAGGGTGGGAGGCTACACCTTC
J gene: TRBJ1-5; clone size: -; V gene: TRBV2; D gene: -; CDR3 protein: CASSPLDNQPQHF; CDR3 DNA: TGTGCCAGCAGTCCACTGGACAATCAGCCCCAGCATTTT
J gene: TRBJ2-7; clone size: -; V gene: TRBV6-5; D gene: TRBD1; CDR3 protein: CASTLGTASYEQYF; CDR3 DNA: TGTGCCAGCACCCTAGGGACAGCCTCCTACGAGCAGTACTTC
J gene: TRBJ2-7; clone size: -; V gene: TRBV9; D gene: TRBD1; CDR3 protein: CASSSRPGQGSYEQYF; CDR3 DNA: TGTGCCAGCAGCTCCCGACCGGGACAGGGCTCCTACGAGCAGTACTTC
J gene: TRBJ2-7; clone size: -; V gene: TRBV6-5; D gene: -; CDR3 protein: CASSYSSASATYEQYF; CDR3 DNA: TGTGCCAGCAGTTACTCCTCGGCCAGCGCAACCTACGAGCAGTACTTC
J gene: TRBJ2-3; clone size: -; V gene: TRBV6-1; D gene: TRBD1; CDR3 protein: CASTWTGFNTDTQYF; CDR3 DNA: TGTGCCAGCACCTGGACAGGCTTCAACACAGATACGCAGTATTTT
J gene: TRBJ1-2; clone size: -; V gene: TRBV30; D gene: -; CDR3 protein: CAWSIWTISYTF; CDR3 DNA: TGTGCCTGGAGTATCTGGACTATTAGCTACACCTTC
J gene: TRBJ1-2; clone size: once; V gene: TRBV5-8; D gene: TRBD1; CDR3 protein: CASSPDRGRSYGYTF; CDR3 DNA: TGTGCCAGCAGCCCGGACAGGGGGCGATCCTATGGCTACACCTTC
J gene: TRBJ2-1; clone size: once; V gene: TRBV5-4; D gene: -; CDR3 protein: CASSGPRDRVWEQFF; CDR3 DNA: TGTGCCAGCAGCGGACCGCGGGACCGCGTTTGGGAGCAGTTCTTC
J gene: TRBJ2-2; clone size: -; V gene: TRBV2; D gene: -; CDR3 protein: CASRLDTGELFF; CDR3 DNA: TGTGCCAGCAGGCTGGACACCGGGGAGCTGTTTTTT
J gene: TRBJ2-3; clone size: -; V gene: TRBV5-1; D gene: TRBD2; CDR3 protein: CASSSRTSGGLGDTQYF; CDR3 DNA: TGCGCCAGCAGCTCCCGGACTAGCGGGGGTCTCGGAGATACGCAGTATTTT
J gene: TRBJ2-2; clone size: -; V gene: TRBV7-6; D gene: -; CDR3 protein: CASSLEQGGTGELFF; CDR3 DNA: TGTGCCAGCAGCTTAGAACAGGGAGGCACCGGGGAGCTGTTTTTT
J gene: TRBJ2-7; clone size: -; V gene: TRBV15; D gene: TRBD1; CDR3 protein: CATSRGRGVRDRDTYEQYF; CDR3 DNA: TGTGCCACCAGCAGAGGTAGGGGCGTTAGGGACAGGGATACCTACGAGCAGTACTTC
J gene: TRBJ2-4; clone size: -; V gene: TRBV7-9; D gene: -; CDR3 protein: CASSPHPRNGAKNIQYF; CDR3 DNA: TGTGCCAGCAGCCCGCACCCCAGGAATGGGGCCAAAAACATTCAGTACTTC
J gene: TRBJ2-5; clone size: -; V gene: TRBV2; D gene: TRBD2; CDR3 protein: CASRLADQETQYF; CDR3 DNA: TGTGCCAGCCGGCTAGCGGACCAAGAGACCCAGTACTTC
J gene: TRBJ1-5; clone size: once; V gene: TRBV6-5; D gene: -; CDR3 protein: CASRREGRGNQPQHF; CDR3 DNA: TGTGCCAGCAGGAGGGAGGGAAGGGGCAATCAGCCCCAGCATTTT
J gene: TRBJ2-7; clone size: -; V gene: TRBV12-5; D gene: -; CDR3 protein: CASGTPTLRGSYEQYF; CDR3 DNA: TGTGCTAGTGGGACACCAACCTTGAGGGGCTCCTACGAGCAGTACTTC
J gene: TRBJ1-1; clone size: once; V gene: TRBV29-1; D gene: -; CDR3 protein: CSVSGKLNTEAFF; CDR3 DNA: TGCAGCGTTTCCGGGAAATTGAACACTGAAGCTTTCTTT
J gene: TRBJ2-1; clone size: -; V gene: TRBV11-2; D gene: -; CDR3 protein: CASSRSRGAPYNEQFF; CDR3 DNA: TGTGCCAGCAGCCGATCACGGGGGGCTCCTTACAATGAGCAGTTCTTC
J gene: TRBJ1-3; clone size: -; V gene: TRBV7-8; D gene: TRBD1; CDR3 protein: CASSFWGQGAGNTIYF; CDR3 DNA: TGTGCCAGCAGCTTTTGGGGACAGGGGGCTGGAAACACCATATATTTT
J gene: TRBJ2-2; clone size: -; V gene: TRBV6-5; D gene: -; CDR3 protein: CASSYLRGVAGELFF; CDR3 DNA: TGTGCCAGCAGTTACTTGCGAGGGGTCGCCGGGGAGCTGTTTTTT
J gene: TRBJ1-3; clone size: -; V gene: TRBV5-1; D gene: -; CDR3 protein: CASSLGMQGPNSGNTIYF; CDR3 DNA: TGCGCCAGCAGCTTGGGAATGCAAGGGCCGAACTCTGGAAACACCATATATTTT
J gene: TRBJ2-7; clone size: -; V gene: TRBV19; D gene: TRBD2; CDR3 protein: CASSQTSGSTYEQYF; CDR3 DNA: TGTGCCAGTAGTCAAACTAGCGGATCCACCTACGAGCAGTACTTC
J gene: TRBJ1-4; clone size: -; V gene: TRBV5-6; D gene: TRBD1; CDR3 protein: CASSLIGTATNEKLFF; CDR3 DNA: TGTGCCAGCAGCTTGATTGGGACAGCAACTAATGAAAAACTGTTTTTT
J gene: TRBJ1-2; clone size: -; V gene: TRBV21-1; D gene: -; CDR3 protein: CASSKGYVGIGGYTF; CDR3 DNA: TGTGCCAGCAGCAAAGGTTACGTGGGCATTGGTGGCTACACCTTC
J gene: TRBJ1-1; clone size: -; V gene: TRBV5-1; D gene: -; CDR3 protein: CASSLEMNTEAFF; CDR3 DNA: TGCGCCAGCAGCTTGGAGATGAACACTGAAGCTTTCTTT
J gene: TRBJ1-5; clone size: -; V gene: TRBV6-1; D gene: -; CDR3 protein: CASSAVINQPQHF; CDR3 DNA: TGTGCCAGCAGTGCAGTAATCAATCAGCCCCAGCATTTT
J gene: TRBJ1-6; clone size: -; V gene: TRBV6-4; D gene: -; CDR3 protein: CASSVGSRNSPLHF; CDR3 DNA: TGTGCCAGCAGTGTAGGGAGTCGTAATTCACCCCTCCACTTT
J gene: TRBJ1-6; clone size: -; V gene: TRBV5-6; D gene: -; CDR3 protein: CASSFVEGRKSPLHF; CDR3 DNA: TGTGCCAGCAGCTTTGTGGAGGGGCGAAAATCACCCCTCCACTTT
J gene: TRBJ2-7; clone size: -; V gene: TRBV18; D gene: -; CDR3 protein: CASSLTAVSYEQYF; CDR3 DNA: TGTGCCAGCTCACTCACTGCGGTCTCCTACGAGCAGTACTTC
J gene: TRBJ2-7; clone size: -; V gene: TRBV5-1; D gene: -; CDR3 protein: CASSLAAGPAYEQYF; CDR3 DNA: TGCGCCAGCAGCTTGGCTGCAGGGCCAGCCTACGAGCAGTACTTC
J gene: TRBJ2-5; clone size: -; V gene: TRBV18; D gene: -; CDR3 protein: CASSRTGGGEETQYF; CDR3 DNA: TGTGCCAGCTCACGTACCGGAGGGGGCGAGGAGACCCAGTACTTC
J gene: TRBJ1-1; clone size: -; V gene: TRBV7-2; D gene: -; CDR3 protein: CASSDQNFGEAFF; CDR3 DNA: TGTGCCAGCAGCGATCAGAACTTCGGGGAAGCTTTCTTT